The 6 T cell receptor beta chains reported below all come from one sample, sequenced in a study of Ad26.COV2.S vaccination and SARS-CoV-2 variants (dated by TCRdb to about 2021). This sample's treatment or condition label indicates: roughly 19 received Ad26.COV2.S at low or high dose, single or two shots; several received placebo; per-sample allocation not given. Repertoires of vaccine and placebo recipients were sequenced from samples collected on day 63 after the first injection. Libraries were made using the immunoSEQ multiplex PCR assay. TCRdb took this table from immuneACCESS and kept in-frame rearrangements with V and J called. Such tables lack part of the clones; where checked against another copy, unresolved V genes explain under half of the gap, and the rest is unexplained. The sample table shows approximately 420,000 clones, and less than 90% are seen once. The top ten clonotypes cover 3% to 4.5% of the sample.

The source material was peripheral blood, sampled in a trial of Ad26.COV2.S vaccine versus placebo. All receptors derive from a person between 18 and 60 years old who received the Ad26.COV2.S COVID-19 vaccine or a placebo.

The chain links TRBV2 to TRBJ1-5; D is unresolved. V was shortened by 2 bases and J by 3 bases, with 17 bases between the two germline ends. Per germline, CDR1 SNHLY and CDR2 FYNNEI. CDR3 length: 17 amino acids. CDR3 nucleotides: TGTGCCAGCAGTGAATTGGGAACTTATAGTTACAATCAGCCCCAGCATTTT. Translated, it gives CASSELGTYSYNQPQHF.

The chain uses TRBV3-1 (or the pseudogene TRBV3-2) and TRBJ2-6; tentative D call: TRBD1 (5 bases). Germline V gene lookup returns CDR1 LGHDT and CDR2 YNNKEL (reference sequence). V was cut by 4 bases and J by 4 bases, with 8 bases left in between. The CDR3 is 14 amino acids. In nucleotides, the CDR3 is TGTGCCAGCAGCCCACAGGTAGGGGCCAACGTCCTGACTTTC. This codes for CASSPQVGANVLTF.

The chain uses TRBV4-1 and TRBJ2-3, with a possible D match to TRBD2 (6 bases). Deletions cut 3 bases from V and 6 bases from J, with 19 bases between. CDR1 is MGHRA, CDR2 YSYEKL, per germline. The length of the CDR3 is 16 residues. CDR3 region: CASSHLRDFPLDTQYF. The CDR3 DNA follows: TGCGCCAGCAGCCATCTACGGGACTTCCCCCTGGATACGCAGTATTTT.

The chain employs TRBV11-2 and TRBJ1-1, with D uncertain. This CDR3 is built from 14 residues. The V gene lost 4 bases and the J gene lost 5 bases, with 14 bases spanning the gap. The germline CDR1 and CDR2 sequences are SGHAT and FQNNGV. The CDR3 sequence is CASSWGWGGTEAFF. The CDR3 nucleotides read TGTGCCAGCAGCTGGGGATGGGGAGGGACTGAAGCTTTCTTT.

The chain has TRBV10-3 and TRBJ2-7; TRBD1 matches at 8 bases. The V gene's germline CDR1 is ENHRY and CDR2 SYGVKD. V trimming: 10 bases; J trimming: 1 base; junction bases outside the gene matches: 3. This CDR3 contains 12 residues. The CDR3 region is CATRDRSYEQYF. The CDR3 region has the DNA TGTGCCACTCGGGACAGGTCCTACGAGCAGTACTTC.

The genes are TRBV5-4 and TRBJ1-2; 9 bases align to TRBD1. Losses at the gene ends were 1 base for V and 4 bases for J; bases not matched to a gene: 2. This CDR3 has 14 amino acids. Germline lookup yields CDR1 SGHNT and CDR2 YYREEE (reference sequence). CDR3 residues: CASSLMGQGYGYTF. In nucleotides, the CDR3 is TGTGCCAGCAGCTTGATGGGACAGGGCTATGGCTACACCTTC.